These 19 T cell receptor beta chains share one sample of origin, sequenced in a study of T cell clonotyping in hematopoietic cell transplantation. Here immunoSEQ multiplex PCR was the method, and the copy in TCRdb shows in-frame clones only, minus some. The table records over 8,500 clones, about 90% of them present only once. Source: PBMCs, taken 180 days after allogeneic stem cell transplant. These receptors originate from a human patient who had an allogeneic stem cell transplant, so the T cells may come from the graft donor. The donor label of this sample is uncertain. Some clones in this sample may be carry-over from other donors' samples.

This chain connects TRBV9 to TRBJ1-6; the match to TRBD1 covers 7 bases. Germline assignment: CDR1 SGDLS and CDR2 YYNGEE. Trimming cost V 1 base and J 6 bases; bases outside gene matches: 7. This CDR3 spans 16 amino acids. CDR3 bases: TGTGCCAGCAGCGTACACCCGACAGGGATTAATTCACCCCTCCACTTT. Amino acids: CASSVHPTGINSPLHF.

The V call is TRBV28, the J call TRBJ1-6; the D is unclear. This CDR3 spans 14 amino acids. Between the trimmed V and J ends, which lost 2 bases and 6 bases, there was a span of 8 bases. Looked up from germline, CDR1 is MDHEN and CDR2 is SYDVKM. The CDR3 is CASSLEGFNSPLHF. For the CDR3, the DNA is TGTGCCAGCAGTTTAGAAGGGTTTAATTCACCCCTCCACTTT.

The chain employs TRBV11-2 and TRBJ2-6; D gene uncertain. This CDR3 region has 17 residues. Trimming removed 6 bases at V and 2 bases at J, with 17 bases between. Germline assignment: CDR1 SGHAT and CDR2 FQNNGV. The CDR3 nucleotides read TGTGCCAGCAGGGATGTAGGGTTTCTCACTGGGGCCAACGTCCTGACTTTC. Translated: CASRDVGFLTGANVLTF.

This chain uses TRBV14 with TRBJ2-5; a possible D gene is TRBD2 (5 bases). Germline V gene data show CDR1 as SGHDN and CDR2 as FVKESK. The CDR3 is 14 residues long. The V and J ends lost 1 base and 9 bases respectively, with 15 bases between them. CDR3 in amino acids: CASSQVPGTWAQYF. The CDR3, as DNA: TGTGCCAGCAGCCAAGTCCCGGGAACCTGGGCCCAGTACTTC.

The chain links TRBV19 to TRBJ2-2; D call uncertain. The length of the CDR3 is 16 residues. CDR1 and CDR2 from the germline V gene are LNHDA and SQIVND (reference sequence). The V end lost 4 bases, the J end lost 0 bases, and 12 bases lay between the germline ends. The CDR3 DNA sequence: TGTGCCAGTAGTAGCCACAGCCTACCGAACACCGGGGAGCTGTTTTTT. Encoded protein: CASSSHSLPNTGELFF.

V and J are TRBV6-6 and TRBJ2-1; D not certain. The length of the CDR3 is 15 residues. Germline V gives CDR1 MNHNY, CDR2 SVGAGI (reference sequence). V was cut by 2 bases and J by 5 bases, with 13 bases left in between. CDR3 sequence: CASSYRLVPDNEQFF. CDR3 nucleotides: TGTGCCAGCAGTTACAGGCTAGTGCCCGACAATGAGCAGTTCTTC.

The V call is TRBV18, the J call TRBJ2-5; 9 bases fit TRBD2. The CDR3 runs 15 residues. Germline V gives CDR1 KGHSH, CDR2 LQKENI. Losses at the gene ends were 2 bases for V and 3 bases for J; bases not matched to a gene: 4. The CDR3 sequence is CASSPGERGEETQYF. CDR3 bases: TGTGCCAGCTCACCAGGGGAGCGGGGGGAAGAGACCCAGTACTTC.

V and J are TRBV7-9 and TRBJ2-7; 11 bases match TRBD2. The CDR3 consists of 14 residues. J was trimmed by 3 bases and V by 5 bases; bases with no gene match: 3. Per germline, CDR1 SEHNR and CDR2 FQNEAQ (reference sequence). CDR3 sequence reads: CASSATSGSYEQYF. The CDR3 DNA is TGTGCCAGCAGCGCCACTAGCGGGAGCTACGAGCAGTACTTC.

This clone was seen only a few times. The chain uses TRBV4-3 and TRBJ2-7; D gene ambiguous. V was pared by 1 base and J by 6 bases, with 13 bases between. This CDR3 region has 14 residues. Germline V gene sequence: CDR1 LGHNA, CDR2 YSLEER. CDR3 residues: CASSQGTGVSEQYF. In DNA form, the CDR3 reads TGCGCCAGCAGCCAAGGTACTGGGGTTTCCGAGCAGTACTTC.

A single count supports this clone. Germline and junction disagree at one end, which may indicate a read error. This sequence joins TRBV28 and TRBJ1-5; 9 positions agree with TRBD1. CDR1 is MDHEN, CDR2 SYDVKM, per germline. The CDR3 consists of 13 residues. CDR3 protein: CASIGTGNRPQHF. CDR3 bases: TGTGCCAGCATAGGGACAGGGAATCGGCCCCAGCATTTT.

The chain links TRBV7-2 to TRBJ1-3; D gene unclear. Per germline, CDR1 SGHTA and CDR2 FQGNSA. The ends were cut back, 5 bases at V and 4 bases at J, with 21 bases in the middle. The CDR3 length is 17 residues. The CDR3 sequence: CASSANARWETGNTIYF. As DNA, the CDR3 is TGTGCCAGCAGCGCCAACGCCCGATGGGAGACGGGAAACACCATATATTTT.

The chain combines TRBV6-5 with TRBJ1-2, with no clear D. The V end was cut by 7 bases, the J end by 7 bases, with 10 bases between. Germline CDR1 is MNHEY and CDR2 is SVGAGI. The length of the CDR3 is 11 residues. DNA of the CDR3: TGTGCCAGCATGGTGAACGGTGGCTACACCTTC. Translating it yields CASMVNGGYTF.

DNA for the CDR3: TGTGCCAGCTCACCACCGGGAACAGGGATCGTTGAAGCTTTCTTT. Translation: CASSPPGTGIVEAFF. The J gene is TRBJ1-1, the V gene TRBV18, with D tentatively TRBD1 (6 bases). Per germline, CDR1 KGHSH and CDR2 LQKENI. V was pared by 0 bases and J by 7 bases, with 15 bases between. The CDR3 sequence is 15 residues long.

Only a few counts were recorded for this clone. The chain combines TRBV7-8 with TRBJ2-7; D is ambiguous. Germline V CDR1 and CDR2: SGHVS, FQNEAQ. V was shortened by 0 bases and J by 6 bases, with 3 bases between the two germline ends. The CDR3 is 11 amino acids. The CDR3 protein is CASSLATEQYF. In DNA, the CDR3 is TGTGCCAGCAGCTTAGCGACCGAGCAGTACTTC.

The count of this clone is one. The chain carries TRBV30 and TRBJ1-2; maybe TRBD1 (5 bases). The CDR3 length is 15 residues. Germline CDR1 GTSNPN, CDR2 SVGIG (reference sequence). Trimming took 0 bases from V and 4 from J, leaving 15 bases between them. CDR3: CAWSVLQGSFYGYTF. The CDR3 DNA reads TGTGCCTGGAGTGTACTCCAGGGCTCCTTCTATGGCTACACCTTC.

The chain uses TRBV5-1 and TRBJ1-5; TRBD1 aligns across 7 bases. The J segment lost 5 bases and the V segment lost 5 bases, leaving 10 bases of the junction unmatched. Per germline, CDR1 SGHRS and CDR2 YFSETQ. There are 15 residues in the CDR3. In nucleotides, the CDR3 is TGCGCCAGCAGACTGGGAGTACAGGGGTATCAGCCCCAGCATTTT. Its protein is CASRLGVQGYQPQHF.

The V gene is TRBV27, the J gene TRBJ2-3, with D possibly TRBD2 on 6 matching bases. V lost 2 bases and J 5 bases, leaving 11 bases between the germline ends. Germline CDR1 reads MNHEY; CDR2 reads SMNVEV (reference sequence). This CDR3 has 14 amino acids. The CDR3 bases are TGTGCCAGCAGTTTAGGGACTTATGGAGATACGCAGTATTTT. It encodes CASSLGTYGDTQYF.

J is TRBJ1-5 and V is TRBV7-8; 8 bases map to TRBD1. The V segment lost 1 base and the J segment 0 bases; nucleotides outside the gene matches: 14. CDR1 and CDR2 from the germline V gene are SGHVS and FQNEAQ. CDR3 length: 20 residues. CDR3 sequence: CASSLDGGQATRYSNQPQHF. DNA for the CDR3: TGTGCCAGCAGCTTAGATGGGGGACAGGCCACGCGATATAGCAATCAGCCCCAGCATTTT.

This clone was observed once. The chain uses TRBV11-2 and TRBJ1-5, with 10 bases matching TRBD1. The CDR3 length is 15 residues. The trim removed 5 bases at V and 5 bases at J, leaving 6 bases unmatched. Germline V gene lookup returns CDR1 SGHAT and CDR2 FQNNGV. CDR3 sequence reads: CASSRTGGVYQPQHF. For the CDR3, the DNA is TGTGCCAGCAGCCGGACAGGGGGGGTTTATCAGCCCCAGCATTTT. Combining the CDR3 with reference TRBV11-2 and TRBJ1-5 gives the whole variable domain EAGVAQSPRYKIIEKRQSVAFWCNPISGHATLYWYQQILGQGPKLLIQFQNNGVVDDSQLPKDRFSAERLKGVDSTLKIQPAKLEDSAVYLCASSRTGGVYQPQHFGDGTRLSIL.